Below, 5 T cell receptor beta chains from the same sample are listed, as sequenced in a study of T cells after yellow fever vaccination. MiXCR, run by TCRdb on the 5' RACE reads, gives a single entry per CDR3 protein. Of around 590,000 distinct CDR3 sequences in the sample, over 9% are singletons; the top ten hold around 14%. The specimen was PBMCs, collected on the day of the yellow fever booster vaccination. Source of these receptors: a man in his thirties or forties who received the YFV17D yellow fever vaccine.

J is TRBJ1-1 and V is TRBV20-1, with D unresolved. Looked up from germline, CDR1 is DFQATT and CDR2 is SNEGSKA (reference sequence). This CDR3 region has 13 residues. Trimming stripped 0 bases from V and 1 base from J, with 6 bases between. The CDR3 sequence is CSARDPANTEAFF. CDR3 DNA: TGCAGTGCTAGAGATCCAGCGAACACTGAAGCTTTCTTT.

This clonotype was counted only a few times. This chain uses TRBV11-1 with TRBJ1-5; weak D call: TRBD1 (5 bases). Trimming left V 1 base short and J 1 base short, with 17 bases between. The germline CDR1 and CDR2 sequences are SGHAT and FQDESV (reference sequence). This CDR3 has 18 amino acids. The CDR3 nucleotides read TGTGCCAGCAGCTTAGTGAATCTTGGAGGGGAGAGCAATCAGCCCCAGCATTTT. This sequence encodes CASSLVNLGGESNQPQHF.

This clonotype was observed at least ten times. V gene TRBV11-2 combines with J gene TRBJ2-7; 11 bases fit TRBD1. The V gene end was trimmed by 1 base and the J gene end by 4 bases; junction bases not matched to a gene: 3. Germline CDR1 SGHAT, CDR2 FQNNGV. This CDR3 spans 15 amino acids. This CDR3 reads CASSLVGTGGYEQYF. CDR3 DNA sequence: TGTGCCAGCAGCTTAGTCGGGACAGGGGGATACGAGCAGTACTTC.

This chain uses TRBV20-1 with TRBJ2-6; D is uncertain. The CDR3 runs to 12 residues. The ends were cut back, 4 bases at V and 0 bases at J, with 1 base in the middle. Germline V gene sequence: CDR1 DFQATT, CDR2 SNEGSKA (reference sequence). DNA of the CDR3: TGCAGTGCTACCTCTGGGGCCAACGTCCTGACTTTC. This codes for CSATSGANVLTF.

This clonotype was seen a few times. The V call is TRBV7-2, the J call TRBJ1-2, with TRBD1 identical over 11 bases. This CDR3 comprises 18 residues. V gave up 0 bases and J gave up 5 bases; unmatched junction bases: 11. Germline CDR1 reads SGHTA; CDR2 reads FQGNSA. CDR3 loop: CASSLAMGQGDRRYGYTF. The CDR3 DNA is TGTGCCAGCAGCTTAGCTATGGGACAGGGGGACCGTAGGTATGGCTACACCTTC.